This T cell receptor beta chain comes out of a study of tumor-infiltrating lymphocytes in primary liver carcinoma. The overall study: Patients diagnosed with primary liver carcinoma received treatment through surgical resection.

As for this clonotype: Its antigen is not known. At one of its ends the junction is not consistent with the germline gene, which may arise from a read error.

Germline lookup yields CDR1 ENHRY and CDR2 SYGVKD. The CDR3 length is 14 residues. Study-wide points: The study found tumor-adjacent and tumor-blood pairs overlapped less than tumor region pairs. It was in tumors, not blood, that the top-250-clone fraction was significantly higher (p = 0.039).

RNA isolated from unsorted whole blood supplied the blood RNA, with germline DNA also extracted. The template, 450 to 650 ng total RNA, yielded TCR beta cDNA made with a constant-region primer. Employing slightly modified ARM-PCR, three nested multiplex PCR rounds were run, and these gave rise to the TCR beta libraries. The first two PCR rounds, nine to ten cycles each, used TRBV1-TRBV30 forward primers and a C-beta reverse primer. MiXCR, run by TCRdb on the multiplex PCR reads, gives a single entry per CDR3 protein. The sample lists approximately 330,000 distinct CDR3 sequences, about 65% occurring once.

Sequences were obtained from peripheral blood. V and J are TRBV10-3 and TRBJ2-7, with D tentatively TRBD1 or TRBD2 (7 bases each). This TCR came from a middle-aged man with primary liver carcinoma and hepatitis B virus infection. CDR3 amino acids: CAMSAGDSRPEQYF. CDR3 coding DNA: TGTGCCATGAGTGCGGGGGACAGTCGGCCCGAACAGTACTTC.